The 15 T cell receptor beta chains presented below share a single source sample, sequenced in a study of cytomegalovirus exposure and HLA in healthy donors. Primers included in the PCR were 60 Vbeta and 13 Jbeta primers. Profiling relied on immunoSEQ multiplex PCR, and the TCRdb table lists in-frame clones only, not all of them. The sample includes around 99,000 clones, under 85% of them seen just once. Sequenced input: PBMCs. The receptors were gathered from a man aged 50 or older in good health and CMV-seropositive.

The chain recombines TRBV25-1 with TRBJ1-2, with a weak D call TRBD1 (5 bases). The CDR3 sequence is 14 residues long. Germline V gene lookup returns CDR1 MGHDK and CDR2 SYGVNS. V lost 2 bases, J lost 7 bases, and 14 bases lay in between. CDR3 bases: TGTGCCAGCAGTGAAGCTGCAGGGATAGGTGGCTACACCTTC. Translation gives CASSEAAGIGGYTF.

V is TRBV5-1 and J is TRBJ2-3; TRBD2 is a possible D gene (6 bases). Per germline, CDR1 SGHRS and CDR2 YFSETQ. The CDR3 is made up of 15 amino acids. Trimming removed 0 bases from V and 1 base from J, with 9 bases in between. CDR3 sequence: CASSLAGDRTDTQYF. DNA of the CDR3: TGCGCCAGCAGCTTGGCGGGGGATCGCACAGATACGCAGTATTTT.

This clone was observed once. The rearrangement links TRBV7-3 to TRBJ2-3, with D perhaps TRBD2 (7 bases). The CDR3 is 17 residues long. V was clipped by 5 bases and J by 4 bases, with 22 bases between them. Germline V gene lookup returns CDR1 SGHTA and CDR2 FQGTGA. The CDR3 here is CASSRGGGGPLPDTQYF. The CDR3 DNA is TGTGCCAGCAGCAGGGGGGGAGGGGGACCCCTCCCAGATACGCAGTATTTT.

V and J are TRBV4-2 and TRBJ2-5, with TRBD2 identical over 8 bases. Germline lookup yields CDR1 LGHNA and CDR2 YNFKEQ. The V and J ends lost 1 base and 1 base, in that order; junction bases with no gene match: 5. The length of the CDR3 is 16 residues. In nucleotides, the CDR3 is TGTGCCAGCAGCCAAGCGACTAGCGCGGGCCAAGAGACCCAGTACTTC. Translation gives CASSQATSAGQETQYF.

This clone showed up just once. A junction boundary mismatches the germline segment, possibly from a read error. The CDR3 loop reads CASSLVSTGYSNQPQNF. The CDR3 region has the DNA TGTGCCAGCAGCTTAGTTAGCACAGGATATAGCAATCAGCCCCAGAATTTT. The chain links TRBV7-9 to TRBJ1-5, with TRBD1 as a possible D gene (5 bases). The CDR3 has 17 residues. Germline loops: CDR1 SEHNR, CDR2 FQNEAQ (reference sequence). Based on the CDR3 plus reference TRBV7-9 and TRBJ1-5, the full variable domain is DTGVSQNPRHKITKRGQNVTFRCDPISEHNRLYWYRQTLGQGPEFLTYFQNEAQLEKSRLLSDRFSAERPKGSFSTLEIQRTEQGDSAMYLCASSLVSTGYSNQPQNFGDGTRLSIL.

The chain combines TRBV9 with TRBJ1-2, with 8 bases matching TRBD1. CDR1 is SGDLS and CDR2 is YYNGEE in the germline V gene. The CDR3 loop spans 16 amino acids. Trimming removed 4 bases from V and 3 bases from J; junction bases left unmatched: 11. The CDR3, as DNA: TGTGCCAGCAGCCCCTTGGTAGCAGGGGGCGACTATGGCTACACCTTC. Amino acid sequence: CASSPLVAGGDYGYTF.

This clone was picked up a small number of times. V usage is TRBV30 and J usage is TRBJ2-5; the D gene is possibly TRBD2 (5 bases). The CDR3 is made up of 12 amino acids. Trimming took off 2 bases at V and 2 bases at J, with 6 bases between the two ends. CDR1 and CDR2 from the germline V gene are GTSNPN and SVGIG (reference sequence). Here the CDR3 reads CAWSSGQETQYF. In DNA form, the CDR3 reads TGTGCCTGGAGTTCGGGACAAGAGACCCAGTACTTC.

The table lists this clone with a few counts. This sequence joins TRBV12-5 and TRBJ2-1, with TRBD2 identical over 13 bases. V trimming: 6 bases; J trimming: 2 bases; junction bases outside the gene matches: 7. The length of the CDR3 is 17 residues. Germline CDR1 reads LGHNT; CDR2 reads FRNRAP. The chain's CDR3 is CASGPTTSGGTYNEQFF. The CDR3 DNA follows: TGTGCTAGTGGCCCCACGACTAGCGGGGGGACCTACAATGAGCAGTTCTTC. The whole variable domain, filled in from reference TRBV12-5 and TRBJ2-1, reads DARVTQTPRHKVTEMGQEVTMRCQPILGHNTVFWYRQTMMQGLELLAYFRNRAPLDDSGMPKDRFSAEMPDATLATLKIQPSEPRDSAVYFCASGPTTSGGTYNEQFFGPGTRLTVL.

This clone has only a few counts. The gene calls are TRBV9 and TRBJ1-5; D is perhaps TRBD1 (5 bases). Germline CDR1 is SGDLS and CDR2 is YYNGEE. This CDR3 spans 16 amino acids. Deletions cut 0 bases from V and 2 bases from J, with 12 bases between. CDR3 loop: CASSVGPEQGNQPQHF. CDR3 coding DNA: TGTGCCAGCAGCGTAGGTCCTGAACAGGGCAATCAGCCCCAGCATTTT.

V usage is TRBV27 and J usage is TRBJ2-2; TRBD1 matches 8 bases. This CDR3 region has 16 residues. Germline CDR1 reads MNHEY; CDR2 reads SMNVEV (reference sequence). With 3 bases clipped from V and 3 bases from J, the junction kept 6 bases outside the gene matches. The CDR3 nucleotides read TGTGCCAGCAGTTTCCTTTCAGGGGGCTACACCGGGGAGCTGTTTTTT. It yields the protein CASSFLSGGYTGELFF.

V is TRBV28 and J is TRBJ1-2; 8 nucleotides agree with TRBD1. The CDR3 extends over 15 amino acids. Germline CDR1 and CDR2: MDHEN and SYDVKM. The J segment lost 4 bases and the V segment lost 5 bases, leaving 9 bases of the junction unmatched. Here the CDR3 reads CASSTQGAGSYGYTF. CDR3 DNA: TGTGCCAGCAGTACCCAGGGGGCGGGAAGCTATGGCTACACCTTC.

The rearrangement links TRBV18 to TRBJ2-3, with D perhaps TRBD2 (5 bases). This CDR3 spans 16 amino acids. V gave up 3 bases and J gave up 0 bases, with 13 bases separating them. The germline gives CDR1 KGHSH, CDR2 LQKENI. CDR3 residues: CASSPKAADSTDTQYF. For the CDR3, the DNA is TGTGCCAGCTCACCTAAAGCGGCGGATAGCACAGATACGCAGTATTTT.

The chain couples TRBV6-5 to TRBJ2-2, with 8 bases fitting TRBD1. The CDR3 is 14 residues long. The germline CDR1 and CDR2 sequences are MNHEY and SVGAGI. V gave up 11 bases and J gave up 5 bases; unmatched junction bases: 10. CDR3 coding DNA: TGTGCCTCTGGACAGGGCGGGCGGACCGGGGAGCTGTTTTTT. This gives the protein CASGQGGRTGELFF.

The DNA for the CDR3 is TGTGCCAGCAGTGAAGTGACAGGTCGCTATAACTATGGCTACACCTTC. Its translation: CASSEVTGRYNYGYTF. This chain joins TRBV25-1 and TRBJ1-2; D perhaps matches TRBD1 (6 bases). V was trimmed by 2 bases and J by 1 base, leaving 14 bases between them. CDR1 MGHDK and CDR2 SYGVNS come from the germline V gene. The CDR3 loop spans 16 amino acids.

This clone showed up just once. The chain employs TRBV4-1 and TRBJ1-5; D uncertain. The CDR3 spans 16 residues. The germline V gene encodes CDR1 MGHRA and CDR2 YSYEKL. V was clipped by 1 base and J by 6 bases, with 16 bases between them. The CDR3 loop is CASSQAWATEGQPQHF. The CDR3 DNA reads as TGCGCCAGCAGCCAAGCTTGGGCCACCGAGGGTCAGCCCCAGCATTTT.